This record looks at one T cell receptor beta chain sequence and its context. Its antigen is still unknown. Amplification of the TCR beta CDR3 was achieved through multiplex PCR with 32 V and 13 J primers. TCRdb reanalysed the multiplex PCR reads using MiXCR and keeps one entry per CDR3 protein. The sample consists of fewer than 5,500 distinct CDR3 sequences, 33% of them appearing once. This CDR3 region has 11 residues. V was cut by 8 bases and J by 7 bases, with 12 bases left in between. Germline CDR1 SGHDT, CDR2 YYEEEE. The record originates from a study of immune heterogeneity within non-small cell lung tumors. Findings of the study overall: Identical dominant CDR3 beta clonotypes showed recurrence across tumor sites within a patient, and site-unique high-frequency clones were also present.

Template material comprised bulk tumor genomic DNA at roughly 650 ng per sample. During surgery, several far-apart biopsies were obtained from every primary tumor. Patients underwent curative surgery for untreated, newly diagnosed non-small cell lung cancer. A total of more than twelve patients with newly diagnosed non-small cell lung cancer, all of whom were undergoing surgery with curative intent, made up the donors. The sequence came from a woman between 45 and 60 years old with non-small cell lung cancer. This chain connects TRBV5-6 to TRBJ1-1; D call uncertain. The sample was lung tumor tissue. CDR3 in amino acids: CARSKRREAFF. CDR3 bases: TGTGCCAGAAGCAAACGCCGTGAAGCTTTCTTT. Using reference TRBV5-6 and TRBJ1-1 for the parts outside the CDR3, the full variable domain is DAGVTQSPTHLIKTRGQQVTLRCSPKSGHDTVSWYQQALGQGPQFIFQYYEEEERQRGNFPDRFSGHQFPNYSSELNVNALLLGDSALYLCARSKRREAFFGQGTRLTVV.